This T cell receptor (beta chain) was recorded in a study of cytotoxic CD8 clonotypes in ibrutinib-treated CLL. Germline V gene sequence: CDR1 SNHLY, CDR2 FYNNEI. Trimming took 3 bases from V and 3 from J, leaving 10 bases between them. This CDR3 is 14 amino acids long. The repertoire was sequenced with immunoSEQ multiplex PCR; TCRdb's copy has only in-frame clones and lacks some. This sample has several thousand clones, with approximately 72% found just once. The sequenced sample was PBMCs, obtained before ibrutinib treatment. The receptor's source is a human donor with chronic lymphocytic leukemia. This rearrangement joins TRBV2 to TRBJ2-3; D is ambiguous. For the CDR3, the DNA is TGTGCCAGCAGTGAGTGGGGAAATACAGATACGCAGTATTTT. Amino acid sequence: CASSEWGNTDTQYF.